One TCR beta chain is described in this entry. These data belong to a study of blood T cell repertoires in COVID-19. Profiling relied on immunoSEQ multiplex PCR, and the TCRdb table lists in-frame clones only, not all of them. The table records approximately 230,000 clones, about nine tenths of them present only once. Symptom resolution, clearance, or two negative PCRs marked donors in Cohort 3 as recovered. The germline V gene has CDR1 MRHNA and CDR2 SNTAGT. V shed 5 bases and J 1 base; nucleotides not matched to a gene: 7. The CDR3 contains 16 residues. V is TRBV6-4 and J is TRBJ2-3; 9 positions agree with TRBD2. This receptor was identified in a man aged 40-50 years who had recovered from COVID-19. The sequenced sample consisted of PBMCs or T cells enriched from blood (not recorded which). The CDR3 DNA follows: TGTGCCAGCAGTACCATCGGCGGGGGGGGCACAGATACGCAGTATTTT. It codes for CASSTIGGGGTDTQYF.